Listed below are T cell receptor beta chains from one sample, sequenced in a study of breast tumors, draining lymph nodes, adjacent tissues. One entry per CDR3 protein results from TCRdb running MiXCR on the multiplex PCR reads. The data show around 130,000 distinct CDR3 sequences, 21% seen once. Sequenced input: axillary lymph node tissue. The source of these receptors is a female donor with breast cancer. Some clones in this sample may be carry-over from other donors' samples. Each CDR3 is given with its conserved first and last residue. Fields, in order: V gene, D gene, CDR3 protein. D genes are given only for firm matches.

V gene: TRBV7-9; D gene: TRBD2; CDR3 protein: CASSRTPRLAGAKDTQYF
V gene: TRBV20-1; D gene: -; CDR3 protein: CSARGGETQYF
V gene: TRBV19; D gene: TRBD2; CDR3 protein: CASSLLSRAGDNEQFF
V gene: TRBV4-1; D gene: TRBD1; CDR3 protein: CASSLPGGSPLHF
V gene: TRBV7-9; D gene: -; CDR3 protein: CAGSLFLGISNTGELFF
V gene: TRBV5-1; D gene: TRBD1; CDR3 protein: CASSLGQGGSYNSPLHF
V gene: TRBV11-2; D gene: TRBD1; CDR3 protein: CASSFRQGVFNQQYF
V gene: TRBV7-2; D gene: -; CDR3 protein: CASSSLTRYTQYF
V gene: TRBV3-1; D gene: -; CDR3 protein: CASSQETDTQYF
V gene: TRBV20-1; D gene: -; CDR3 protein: CSAPTMGEYEQYF
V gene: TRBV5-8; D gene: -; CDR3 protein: CASSPETGVDTDTQYF
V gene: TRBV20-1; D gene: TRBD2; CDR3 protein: CSAGRGGGYEQYF
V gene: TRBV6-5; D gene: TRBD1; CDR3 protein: CASSYGARGKEQFF
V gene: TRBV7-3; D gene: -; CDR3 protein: CASSGLGGTDTQYF